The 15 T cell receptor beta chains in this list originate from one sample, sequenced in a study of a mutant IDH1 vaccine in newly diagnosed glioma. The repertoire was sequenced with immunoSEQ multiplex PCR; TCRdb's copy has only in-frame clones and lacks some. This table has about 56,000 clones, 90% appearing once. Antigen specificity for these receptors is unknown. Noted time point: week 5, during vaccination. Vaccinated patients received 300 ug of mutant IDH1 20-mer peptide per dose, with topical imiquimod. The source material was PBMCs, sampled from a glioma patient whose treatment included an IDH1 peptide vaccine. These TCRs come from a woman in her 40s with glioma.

The DNA of the CDR3 is TGTGCCAGCAGCTATCATGACTCTGGAAACACCATATATTTT. Encoded protein: CASSYHDSGNTIYF. The V gene is TRBV7-9, the J gene TRBJ1-3; no clear D. Trimming shortened V by 4 bases and J by 0 bases, and 7 bases separated the two germline ends. This CDR3 has 14 amino acids. CDR1 SEHNR and CDR2 FQNEAQ come from the germline V gene (reference sequence).

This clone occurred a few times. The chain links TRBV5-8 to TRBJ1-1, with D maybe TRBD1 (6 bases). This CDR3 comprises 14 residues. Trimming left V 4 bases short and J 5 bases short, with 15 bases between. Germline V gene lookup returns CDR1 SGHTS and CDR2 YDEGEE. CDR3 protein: CASSPEGGRTEAFF. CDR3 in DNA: TGTGCCAGCAGCCCGGAAGGGGGGAGGACTGAAGCTTTCTTT.

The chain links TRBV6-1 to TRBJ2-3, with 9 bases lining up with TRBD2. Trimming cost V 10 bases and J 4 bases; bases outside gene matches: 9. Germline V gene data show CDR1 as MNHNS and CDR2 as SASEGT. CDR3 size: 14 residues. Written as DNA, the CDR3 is TGTGCCACTGTCCGGGGACTAGCTGCAGATACGCAGTATTTT. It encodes CATVRGLAADTQYF.

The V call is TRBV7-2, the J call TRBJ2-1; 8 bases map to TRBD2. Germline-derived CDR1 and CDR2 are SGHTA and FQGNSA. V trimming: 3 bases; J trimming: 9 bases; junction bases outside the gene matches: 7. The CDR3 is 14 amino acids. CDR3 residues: CASSFGLASREQFF. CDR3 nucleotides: TGTGCCAGCAGCTTCGGACTAGCCTCCCGTGAGCAGTTCTTC.

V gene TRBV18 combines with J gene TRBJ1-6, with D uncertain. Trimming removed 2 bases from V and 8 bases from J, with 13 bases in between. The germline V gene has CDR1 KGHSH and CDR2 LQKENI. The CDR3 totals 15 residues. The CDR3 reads CASSPSGIVDSPLHF. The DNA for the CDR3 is TGTGCCAGCTCACCAAGCGGGATAGTAGATTCACCCCTCCACTTT.

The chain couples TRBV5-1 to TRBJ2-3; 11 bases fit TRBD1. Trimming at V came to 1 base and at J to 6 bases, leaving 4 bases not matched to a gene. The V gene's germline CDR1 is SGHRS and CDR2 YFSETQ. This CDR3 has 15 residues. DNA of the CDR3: TGCGCCAGCAGCTTGCAAGGACAGGGGGCGGATACGCAGTATTTT. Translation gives CASSLQGQGADTQYF. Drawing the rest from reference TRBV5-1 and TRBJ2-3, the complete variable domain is KAGVTQTPRYLIKTRGQQVTLSCSPISGHRSVSWYQQTPGQGLQFLFEYFSETQRNKGNFPGRFSGRQFSNSRSEMNVSTLELGDSALYLCASSLQGQGADTQYFGPGTRLTVL.

The CDR3 DNA reads TGTGCCAGCAGGCCAGGGTTTGATACGCAGTATTTT. This translates into CASRPGFDTQYF. The V call is TRBV6-1, the J call TRBJ2-3, with D tentatively TRBD1 (5 bases). V was shortened by 6 bases and J by 6 bases, with 10 bases between the two germline ends. CDR1 is MNHNS and CDR2 is SASEGT in the germline V gene. The CDR3 runs to 12 residues.

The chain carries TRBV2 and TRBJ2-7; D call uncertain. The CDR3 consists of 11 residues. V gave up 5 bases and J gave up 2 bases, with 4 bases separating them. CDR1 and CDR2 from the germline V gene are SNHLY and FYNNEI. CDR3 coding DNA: TGTGCCAGCAGTAAGGCCTACGAGCAGTACTTC. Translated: CASSKAYEQYF.

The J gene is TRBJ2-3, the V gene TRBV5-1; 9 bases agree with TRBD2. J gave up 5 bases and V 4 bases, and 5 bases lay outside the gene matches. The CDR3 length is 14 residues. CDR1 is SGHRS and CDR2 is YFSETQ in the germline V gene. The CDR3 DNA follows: TGCGCCAGCAGCGCGGGGGGGCGGATAGATACGCAGTATTTT. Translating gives CASSAGGRIDTQYF. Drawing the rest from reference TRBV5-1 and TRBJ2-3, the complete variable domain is KAGVTQTPRYLIKTRGQQVTLSCSPISGHRSVSWYQQTPGQGLQFLFEYFSETQRNKGNFPGRFSGRQFSNSRSEMNVSTLELGDSALYLCASSAGGRIDTQYFGPGTRLTVL.

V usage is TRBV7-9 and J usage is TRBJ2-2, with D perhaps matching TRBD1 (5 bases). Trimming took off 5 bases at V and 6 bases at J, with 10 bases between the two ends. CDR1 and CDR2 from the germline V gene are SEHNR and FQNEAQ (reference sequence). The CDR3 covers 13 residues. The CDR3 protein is CASSTTGPGELFF. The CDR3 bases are TGTGCCAGCAGCACAACAGGCCCCGGGGAGCTGTTTTTT. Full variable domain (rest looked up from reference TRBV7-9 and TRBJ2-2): DTGVSQNPRHKITKRGQNVTFRCDPISEHNRLYWYRQTLGQGPEFLTYFQNEAQLEKSRLLSDRFSAERPKGSFSTLEIQRTEQGDSAMYLCASSTTGPGELFFGEGSRLTVL.

The CDR3 coding sequence is TGTGCCAGCAAACTTTTTGGAACACCCCTCCACTTT. It encodes CASKLFGTPLHF. This chain joins TRBV6-6 and TRBJ1-6; D is unclear. Germline CDR1 MNHNY, CDR2 SVGAGI (reference sequence). The CDR3 extends over 12 amino acids. The V end was cut by 7 bases, the J end by 11 bases, with 12 bases between.

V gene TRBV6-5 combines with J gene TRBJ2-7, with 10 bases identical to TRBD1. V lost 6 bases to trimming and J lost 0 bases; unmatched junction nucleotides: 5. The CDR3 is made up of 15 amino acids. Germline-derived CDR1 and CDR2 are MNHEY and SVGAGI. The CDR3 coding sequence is TGTGCCAGCAGGGGGGACAGGGGTAGCTCCTACGAGCAGTACTTC. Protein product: CASRGDRGSSYEQYF.

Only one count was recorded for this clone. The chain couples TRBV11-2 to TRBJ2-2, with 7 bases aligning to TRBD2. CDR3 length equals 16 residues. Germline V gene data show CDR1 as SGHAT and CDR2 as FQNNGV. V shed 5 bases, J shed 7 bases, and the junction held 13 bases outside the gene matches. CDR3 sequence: CASSLGAGPGGGELFF. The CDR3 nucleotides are TGTGCCAGCAGCCTGGGCGCAGGCCCGGGAGGCGGGGAGCTGTTTTTT.

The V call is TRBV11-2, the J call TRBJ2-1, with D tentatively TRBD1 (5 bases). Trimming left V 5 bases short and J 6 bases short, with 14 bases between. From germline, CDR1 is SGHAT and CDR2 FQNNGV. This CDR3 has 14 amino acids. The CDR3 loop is CASSPEFRVNEQFF. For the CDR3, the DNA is TGTGCCAGCAGCCCCGAATTCAGGGTCAATGAGCAGTTCTTC.

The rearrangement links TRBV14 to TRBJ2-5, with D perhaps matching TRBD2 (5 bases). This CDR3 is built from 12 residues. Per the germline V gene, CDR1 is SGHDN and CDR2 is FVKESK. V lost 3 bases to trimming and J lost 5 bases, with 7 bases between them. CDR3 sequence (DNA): TGTGCCAGCAGCCAGTGGAGGGAGACCCAGTACTTC. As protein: CASSQWRETQYF.